Listed here are 23 T cell receptor beta chains from one sample, sequenced in a study of siplizumab effects on memory and regulatory T cells. Sequenced by immunoSEQ multiplex PCR; TCRdb stores in-frame clones only, minus some. Found here are more than 85,000 clones, 92% of them singletons; the top ten hold about 1.1%. The sequenced sample consisted of CD4+ T cells sorted from blood. Receptor source: a human donor in good health.

The V and J genes are TRBV30 and TRBJ1-5; a possible D gene is TRBD1 (5 bases). Trimming took 0 bases from V and 4 from J, leaving 22 bases between them. The CDR3 has 18 amino acids. Germline CDR1 GTSNPN, CDR2 SVGIG (reference sequence). The CDR3 nucleotides read TGTGCCTGGAGTGTTTTAACCCCAGGGTGGCCGCAAAATCAGCCCCAGCATTTT. Translated, it gives CAWSVLTPGWPQNQPQHF.

V is TRBV12-5 and J is TRBJ2-5; 10 nucleotides agree with TRBD2. The V and J ends lost 4 bases and 4 bases, in that order; junction bases with no gene match: 9. Germline CDR1 LGHNT, CDR2 FRNRAP. The CDR3 spans 16 residues. The CDR3 DNA reads TGTGCTAGTGGTTCAAATGGACTAGCGGAAGGAGAGACCCAGTACTTC. Translated: CASGSNGLAEGETQYF.

The chain joins TRBV6-6 to TRBJ2-7, with D perhaps matching TRBD1 or TRBD2 (5 bases each). Germline V gene lookup returns CDR1 MNHNY and CDR2 SVGAGI (reference sequence). The CDR3 length is 13 residues. Deletions cut 5 bases from V and 2 bases from J, with 10 bases between. CDR3 region: CASSPGTPYEQYF. The CDR3 coding sequence is TGTGCCAGCAGTCCCGGGACCCCCTACGAGCAGTACTTC.

In its sample, this clone was seen once. The J gene is TRBJ2-3, the V gene TRBV4-1; the D call may be TRBD1 or TRBD2 (5 bases each). From germline, CDR1 is MGHRA and CDR2 YSYEKL. V lost 4 bases and J 0 bases, leaving 17 bases between the germline ends. The CDR3 is 17 amino acids. This chain's CDR3 is CASSLRGAGPSTDTQYF. CDR3 coding DNA: TGCGCCAGCAGCCTCCGAGGGGCGGGTCCTAGCACAGATACGCAGTATTTT.

This chain connects TRBV5-1 to TRBJ2-6; D gene ambiguous. Germline CDR1 reads SGHRS; CDR2 reads YFSETQ. Between the trimmed V and J ends, which lost 0 bases and 4 bases, there was a span of 14 bases. This CDR3 comprises 17 residues. The CDR3 region has the DNA TGCGCCAGCAGCTTGGATGGAACGTATCCCGGGGCCAACGTCCTGACTTTC. It yields the protein CASSLDGTYPGANVLTF.

V usage is TRBV5-4 and J usage is TRBJ2-3; 9 bases fit TRBD2. V trimming: 3 bases; J trimming: 7 bases; junction bases outside the gene matches: 9. The germline gives CDR1 SGHNT, CDR2 YYREEE (reference sequence). The CDR3 totals 15 residues. The CDR3 bases are TGTGCCAGCAGCTCCGGGACTAGCCGTCCAAATACGCAGTATTTT. Its translation is CASSSGTSRPNTQYF.

The rearrangement joins TRBV28 to TRBJ1-1; 9 bases agree with TRBD1. Germline assignment: CDR1 MDHEN and CDR2 SYDVKM. The CDR3 contains 11 residues. The ends lost 8 bases at V and 7 bases at J; junction bases unmatched: 2. CDR3: CASRGQGEAFF. Here the CDR3 DNA reads TGTGCCAGCCGGGGACAGGGTGAAGCTTTCTTT.

This chain links TRBV7-9 with TRBJ1-2; D ambiguous. There are 13 residues in the CDR3. The germline V and J ends were trimmed by 3 bases and 4 bases, with 9 bases remaining between them. Per germline, CDR1 SEHNR and CDR2 FQNEAQ (reference sequence). The chain's CDR3 is CASSFGQFYGYTF. The CDR3 coding sequence is TGTGCCAGCAGCTTTGGCCAGTTCTATGGCTACACCTTC.

J is TRBJ1-1 and V is TRBV19, with D hard to call. This CDR3 spans 14 amino acids. Per the germline V gene, CDR1 is LNHDA and CDR2 is SQIVND (reference sequence). Trimming took off 6 bases at V and 0 bases at J, with 11 bases between the two ends. CDR3 sequence reads: CASSNPTVNTEAFF. DNA of the CDR3: TGTGCCAGTAGCAATCCCACCGTGAACACTGAAGCTTTCTTT.

The V call is TRBV29-1, the J call TRBJ1-4; 10 nucleotides align to TRBD1. The CDR3 extends over 16 amino acids. Germline V gene lookup returns CDR1 SQVTM and CDR2 ANQGSEA. V dropped 1 base and J dropped 7; count of bases not matched to a gene: 9. The CDR3 DNA reads as TGCAGCGTTGAAGGGGGTCGACAGGGGGCATCTGAAAAACTGTTTTTT. Translated, it gives CSVEGGRQGASEKLFF.

The chain uses TRBV5-6 and TRBJ2-1; 13 bases line up with TRBD2. V shed 2 bases, J shed 10 bases, and the junction held 3 bases outside the gene matches. CDR1 and CDR2 (germline): SGHDT, YYEEEE. The CDR3 has 14 amino acids. The CDR3, as DNA: TGTGCCAGCAGCTTCGGACTAGCGGGAGACGAGCAGTTCTTC. It yields the protein CASSFGLAGDEQFF.

The chain is built from TRBV28 and TRBJ2-7, with D unclear. The germline V and J ends were trimmed by 3 bases and 5 bases, with 8 bases remaining between them. CDR3 length: 12 residues. Per the germline V gene, CDR1 is MDHEN and CDR2 is SYDVKM. The CDR3 spells CASSLSPHEQYF. The CDR3 DNA reads TGTGCCAGCAGTTTGTCCCCCCACGAGCAGTACTTC.

The chain links TRBV6-1 to TRBJ2-7, with 9 bases fitting TRBD1. The germline CDR1 and CDR2 sequences are MNHNS and SASEGT. The CDR3 is 14 amino acids. V lost 6 bases, J lost 2 bases, and 5 bases stayed unmatched. DNA for the CDR3: TGTGCCAGCAGGGGGGACAGGGACACCTACGAGCAGTACTTC. It specifies CASRGDRDTYEQYF.

V gene TRBV21-1 combines with J gene TRBJ1-5. TRBV21-1 is reported as a pseudogene. This CDR3 contains 13 residues. This CDR3 is CASSIRKGQPQHF. CDR3 coding DNA: TGTGCCAGCAGCATCCGAAAGGGCCAGCCCCAGCATTTT.

The chain uses TRBV28 and TRBJ2-2, with TRBD1 identical over 8 bases. Germline-derived CDR1 and CDR2 are MDHEN and SYDVKM. V lost 2 bases to trimming and J lost 4 bases; unmatched junction nucleotides: 9. The CDR3 consists of 17 residues. For the CDR3, the DNA is TGTGCCAGCAGTTTAGATTTCACCAGGGGGCTCACCGGGGAGCTGTTTTTT. Its protein is CASSLDFTRGLTGELFF.

This clone has only one observation. The V gene is TRBV11-1, the J gene TRBJ2-1; D not resolved. This CDR3 region has 16 residues. CDR1 SGHAT and CDR2 FQDESV come from the germline V gene (reference sequence). Trimming shortened V by 1 base and J by 0 bases, and 10 bases separated the two germline ends. CDR3: CASSLGRLGSYNEQFF. The CDR3, as DNA: TGTGCCAGCAGCTTAGGGCGTCTGGGCTCCTACAATGAGCAGTTCTTC.

This clone was counted once. The V gene is TRBV19, the J gene TRBJ2-1; D call uncertain. V lost 2 bases to trimming and J lost 9 bases, with 5 bases between them. This CDR3 is built from 11 residues. Germline CDR1 is LNHDA and CDR2 is SQIVND (reference sequence). The CDR3: CASSIRAEQFF. The CDR3 bases are TGTGCCAGTAGTATAAGGGCTGAGCAGTTCTTC.

The chain employs TRBV28 and TRBJ2-7; TRBD2 agrees at 7 bases. This CDR3 region has 15 residues. After removal of 6 bases from V and 3 bases from J, the junction contained 11 bases not matched to a gene. Germline values: CDR1 MDHEN, CDR2 SYDVKM. The CDR3 region is CASSPSGGSYYEQYF. The CDR3 bases are TGTGCCAGCAGCCCCTCGGGCGGGAGTTACTACGAGCAGTACTTC.

The chain couples TRBV6-6 to TRBJ1-1; D unclear. The V gene's germline CDR1 is MNHNY and CDR2 SVGAGI (reference sequence). The CDR3 covers 12 residues. V shed 6 bases and J shed 10 bases, with 15 bases lying between them. The CDR3 DNA reads TGTGCCAGCAGCACACCGGGAGCTTTAGCTTTCTTT. Protein product: CASSTPGALAFF.

The chain links TRBV5-1 to TRBJ2-3; TRBD1 agrees at 9 bases. V trimming: 5 bases; J trimming: 3 bases; junction bases outside the gene matches: 1. Germline CDR1 and CDR2: SGHRS and YFSETQ. The CDR3 contains 13 residues. For the CDR3, the DNA is TGCGCCAGCAGGACAGGGGGTACAGATACGCAGTATTTT. As protein: CASRTGGTDTQYF.

The gene calls are TRBV30 and TRBJ2-1, with 8 bases lining up with TRBD2. The V gene end was trimmed by 0 bases and the J gene end by 9 bases; junction bases not matched to a gene: 10. Germline assignment: CDR1 GTSNPN and CDR2 SVGIG (reference sequence). This CDR3 is 15 amino acids long. The CDR3 DNA reads TGTGCCTGGAGTGTAATCTCTAGCCGGGAGGGTGAGCAGTTCTTC. This encodes CAWSVISSREGEQFF.

This chain links TRBV28 with TRBJ2-2; 10 nucleotides agree with TRBD2. V lost 3 bases to trimming and J lost 3 bases; unmatched junction nucleotides: 7. Germline CDR1 and CDR2: MDHEN and SYDVKM. The CDR3 sequence is 17 residues long. The CDR3 nucleotides read TGTGCCAGCAGTTTTGTACTAGCGGGACCTTACACCGGGGAGCTGTTTTTT. Translated: CASSFVLAGPYTGELFF.

This sequence joins TRBV11-3 and TRBJ2-7; D remains ambiguous. The germline CDR1 and CDR2 sequences are SGHNT and YENEEA. The CDR3 is 13 residues long. V lost 5 bases to trimming and J lost 6 bases, with 14 bases between them. The CDR3 DNA follows: TGTGCCAGCAGCGCCCGGACGGCAACCGAGCAGTACTTC. This gives the protein CASSARTATEQYF.